The 2 T cell receptor beta chains below all came from one sample that was sequenced in a study of OX40 agonist ivuxolimab in advanced cancers. The repertoire was sequenced with immunoSEQ multiplex PCR; TCRdb's copy has only in-frame clones and lacks some. In the table there are approximately 80,000 clones, roughly 94% of which are singletons. The input for sequencing was CD4+ or CD8+ T cells sorted from blood, taken in a trial of the OX40 agonist ivuxolimab. The source is an adult with an advanced solid tumor such as melanoma, head and neck, liver or kidney cancer.

This chain links TRBV27 with TRBJ2-1, with D perhaps TRBD1 (6 bases). Trimming stripped 5 bases from V and 4 bases from J, with 12 bases between. The germline CDR1 and CDR2 sequences are MNHEY and SMNVEV (reference sequence). The CDR3 consists of 14 residues. DNA of the CDR3: TGTGCCAGCAGTCTAGGACAGAATTACAATGAGCAGTTCTTC. Its translation is CASSLGQNYNEQFF.

This clone has a single count. The rearrangement uses TRBV6-4 and TRBJ2-3; no clear D gene. The CDR3 is 14 amino acids. V was trimmed by 2 bases and J by 5 bases, leaving 11 bases between them. Germline assignment: CDR1 MRHNA and CDR2 SNTAGT. The DNA for the CDR3 is TGTGCCAGCAGTGACCAACCTAGGTTAGATACGCAGTATTTT. Its protein is CASSDQPRLDTQYF.